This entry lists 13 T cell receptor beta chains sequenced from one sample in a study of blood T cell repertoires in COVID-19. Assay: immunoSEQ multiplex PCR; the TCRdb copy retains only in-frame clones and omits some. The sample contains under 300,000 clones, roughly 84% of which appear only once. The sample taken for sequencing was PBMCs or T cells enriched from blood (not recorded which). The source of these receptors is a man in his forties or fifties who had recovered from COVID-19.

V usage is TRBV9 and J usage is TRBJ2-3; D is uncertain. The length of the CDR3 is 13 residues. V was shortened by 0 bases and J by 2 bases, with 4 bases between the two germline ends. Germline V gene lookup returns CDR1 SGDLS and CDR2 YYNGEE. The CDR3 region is CASSVANTDTQYF. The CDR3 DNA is TGTGCCAGCAGCGTAGCTAACACAGATACGCAGTATTTT. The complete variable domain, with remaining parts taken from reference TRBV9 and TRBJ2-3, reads DSGVTQTPKHLITATGQRVTLRCSPRSGDLSVYWYQQSLDQGLQFLIQYYNGEERAKGNILERFSAQQFPDLHSELNLSSLELGDSALYFCASSVANTDTQYFGPGTRLTVL.

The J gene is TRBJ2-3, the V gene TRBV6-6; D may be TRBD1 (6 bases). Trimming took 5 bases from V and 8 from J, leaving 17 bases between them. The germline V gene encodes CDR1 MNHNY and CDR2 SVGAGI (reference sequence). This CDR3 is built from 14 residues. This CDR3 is CASSPDNLGGTQYF. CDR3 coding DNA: TGTGCCAGCAGTCCGGACAATCTAGGGGGTACGCAGTATTTT.

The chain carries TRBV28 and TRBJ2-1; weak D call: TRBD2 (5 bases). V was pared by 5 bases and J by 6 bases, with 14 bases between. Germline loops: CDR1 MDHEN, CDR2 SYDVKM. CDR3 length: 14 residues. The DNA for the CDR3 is TGTGCCAGCAGTCCCTGGACTGACTTCAATGAGCAGTTCTTC. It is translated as CASSPWTDFNEQFF. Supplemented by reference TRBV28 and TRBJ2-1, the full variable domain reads DVKVTQSSRYLVKRTGEKVFLECVQDMDHENMFWYRQDPGLGLRLIYFSYDVKMKEKGDIPEGYSVSREKKERFSLILESASTNQTSMYLCASSPWTDFNEQFFGPGTRLTVL.

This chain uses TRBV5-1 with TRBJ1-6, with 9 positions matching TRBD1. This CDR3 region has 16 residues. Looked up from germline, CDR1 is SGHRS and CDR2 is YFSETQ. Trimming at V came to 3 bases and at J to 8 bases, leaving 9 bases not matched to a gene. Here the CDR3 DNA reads TGCGCCAGCAGCTGGGGCCGGGGACAGGGAGATTCACCCCTCCACTTT. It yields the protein CASSWGRGQGDSPLHF.

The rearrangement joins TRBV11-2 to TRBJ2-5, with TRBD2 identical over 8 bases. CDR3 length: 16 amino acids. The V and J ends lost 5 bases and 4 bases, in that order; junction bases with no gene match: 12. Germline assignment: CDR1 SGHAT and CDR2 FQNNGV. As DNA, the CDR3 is TGTGCCAGCAGCCCATCGGGGGGGGGCCGGACAGAGACCCAGTACTTC. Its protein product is CASSPSGGGRTETQYF.

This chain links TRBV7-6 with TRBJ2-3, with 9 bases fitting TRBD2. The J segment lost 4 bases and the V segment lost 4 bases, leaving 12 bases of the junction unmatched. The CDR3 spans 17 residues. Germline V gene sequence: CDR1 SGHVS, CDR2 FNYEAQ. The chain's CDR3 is CASSSDPSGRSADTQYF. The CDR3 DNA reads TGTGCCAGCAGCTCCGATCCCAGCGGGAGGAGTGCAGATACGCAGTATTTT.

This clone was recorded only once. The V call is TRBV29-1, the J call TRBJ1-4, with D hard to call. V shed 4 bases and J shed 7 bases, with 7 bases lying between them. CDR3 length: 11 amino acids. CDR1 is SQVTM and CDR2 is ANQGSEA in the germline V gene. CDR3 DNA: TGCAGCGTTGCGGAGAGTGAAAAACTGTTTTTT. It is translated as CSVAESEKLFF.

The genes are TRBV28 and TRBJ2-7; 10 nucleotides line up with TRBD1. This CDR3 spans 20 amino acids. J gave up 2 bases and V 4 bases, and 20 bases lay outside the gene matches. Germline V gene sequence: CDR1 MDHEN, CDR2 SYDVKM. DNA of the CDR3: TGTGCCAGCAGTTACCCGGGACAGGGGAGGTGGGAGCGGGAAGCCTACGAGCAGTACTTC. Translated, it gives CASSYPGQGRWEREAYEQYF.

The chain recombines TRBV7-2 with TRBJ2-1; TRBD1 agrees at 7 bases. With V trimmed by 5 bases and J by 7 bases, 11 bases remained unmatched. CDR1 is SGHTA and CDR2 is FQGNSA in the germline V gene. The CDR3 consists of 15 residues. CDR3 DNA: TGTGCCAGCAGCCAAAGCCCAGGGGGTCCGAATGAGCAGTTCTTC. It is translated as CASSQSPGGPNEQFF.

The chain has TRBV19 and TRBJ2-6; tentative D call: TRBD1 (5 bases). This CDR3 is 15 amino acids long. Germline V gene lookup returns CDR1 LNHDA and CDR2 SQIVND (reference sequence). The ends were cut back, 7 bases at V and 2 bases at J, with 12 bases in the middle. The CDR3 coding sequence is TGTGCCAGTACCCAAGGGGTTCCTGGGGCCAACGTCCTGACTTTC. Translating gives CASTQGVPGANVLTF.

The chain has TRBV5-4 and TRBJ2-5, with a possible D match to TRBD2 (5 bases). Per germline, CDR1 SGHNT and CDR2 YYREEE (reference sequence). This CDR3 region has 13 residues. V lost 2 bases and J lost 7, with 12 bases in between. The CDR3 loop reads CASSFPGLGTQYF. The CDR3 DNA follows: TGTGCCAGCAGCTTTCCGGGGTTGGGGACCCAGTACTTC.

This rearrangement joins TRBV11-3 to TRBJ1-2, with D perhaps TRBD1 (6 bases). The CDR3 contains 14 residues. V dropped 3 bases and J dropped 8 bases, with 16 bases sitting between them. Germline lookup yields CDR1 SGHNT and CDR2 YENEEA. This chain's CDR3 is CASSFRGGDGGYTF. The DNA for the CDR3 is TGTGCCAGCAGCTTCAGGGGTGGGGATGGAGGCTACACCTTC.

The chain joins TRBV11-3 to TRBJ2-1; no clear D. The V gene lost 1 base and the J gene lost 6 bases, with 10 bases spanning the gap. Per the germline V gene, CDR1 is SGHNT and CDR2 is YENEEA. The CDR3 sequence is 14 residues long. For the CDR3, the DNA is TGTGCCAGCAGCTTAGTTGCGCAGGCCAATGAGCAGTTCTTC. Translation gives CASSLVAQANEQFF.